A single sample gave rise to the 9 T cell receptor beta chains below, sequenced in a study of blood T cell repertoires in COVID-19. This table comes from immunoSEQ multiplex PCR, and its TCRdb copy is limited to in-frame clones, with some not included. The sample has 95,000 to 110,000 clones, roughly nine tenths seen once. The sequencing input was peripheral blood. The origin of the receptors is a human donor in a cohort sampled during active COVID-19.

This sequence joins TRBV11-2 and TRBJ2-7, with 9 bases lining up with TRBD1. CDR3 length: 15 amino acids. From germline, CDR1 is SGHAT and CDR2 FQNNGV. V lost 6 bases, J lost 4 bases, and 10 bases stayed unmatched. The CDR3 protein is CASRFTGDREYEQYF. The CDR3 DNA reads TGTGCCAGCAGATTTACCGGGGACAGGGAGTACGAGCAGTACTTC.

V and J are TRBV5-1 and TRBJ2-4, with 9 positions matching TRBD1. This CDR3 has 14 amino acids. V gave up 5 bases and J gave up 7 bases; unmatched junction bases: 7. Germline V gene data show CDR1 as SGHRS and CDR2 as YFSETQ. The CDR3 loop reads CASRATGQGNIQYF. The CDR3 DNA reads TGCGCCAGCAGAGCTACAGGACAGGGGAACATTCAGTACTTC.

The chain has TRBV6-2 or TRBV6-3 and TRBJ2-5; 9 nucleotides line up with TRBD2. The CDR3 length is 15 residues. Germline V gene data show CDR1 as MNHEY and CDR2 as SVGEGT. J was trimmed by 4 bases and V by 2 bases; bases with no gene match: 5. CDR3 DNA: TGTGCCAGCAGTTACGGGGGTAGCGGGGGAGAGACCCAGTACTTC. It codes for CASSYGGSGGETQYF.

The chain carries TRBV5-4 and TRBJ1-2; 7 bases match TRBD1. The length of the CDR3 is 14 residues. Trimming took 0 bases from V and 8 from J; bases not matched to a gene: 7. Germline V gives CDR1 SGHNT, CDR2 YYREEE (reference sequence). CDR3 nucleotides: TGTGCCAGCAGCTTGGTTGGGGGACAGCGAGGCTACACCTTC. Encoded protein: CASSLVGGQRGYTF.

Within the sample, this clone is medium-sized. This chain links TRBV19 with TRBJ2-7, with D tentatively TRBD2 (5 bases). CDR3 length: 14 amino acids. CDR1 and CDR2 from the germline V gene are LNHDA and SQIVND (reference sequence). V shed 8 bases and J shed 2 bases, with 16 bases lying between them. Here the CDR3 DNA reads TGTGCCAGTTCCCCGGCGGCGGGCACCTACGAGCAGTACTTC. This sequence encodes CASSPAAGTYEQYF.

The J gene is TRBJ1-5, the V gene TRBV5-4; a weak D match, TRBD1 (5 bases). The V and J ends lost 2 bases and 2 bases respectively, with 14 bases between them. Germline V lookup: CDR1 SGHNT, CDR2 YYREEE (reference sequence). This CDR3 spans 16 amino acids. The CDR3 nucleotides read TGTGCCAGCAGCTTCAAAGGGGATGGTGGCAATCAGCCCCAGCATTTT. This sequence encodes CASSFKGDGGNQPQHF.

The gene calls are TRBV28 and TRBJ2-1, with 7 bases identical to TRBD2. The CDR3 runs 14 residues. CDR1 is MDHEN, CDR2 SYDVKM, per germline. The V segment lost 5 bases and the J segment 0 bases; nucleotides outside the gene matches: 1. The chain's CDR3 is CASSLAASYNEQFF. CDR3 nucleotide sequence: TGTGCCAGCAGTCTAGCGGCCTCCTACAATGAGCAGTTCTTC.

This rearrangement joins TRBV7-2 to TRBJ2-3; D ambiguous. The length of the CDR3 is 12 residues. The V gene lost 1 base and the J gene lost 7 bases, with 6 bases spanning the gap. The germline gives CDR1 SGHTA, CDR2 FQGNSA. The CDR3 reads CASSLDRYTQYF. The CDR3, as DNA: TGTGCCAGCAGCTTAGACCGGTATACGCAGTATTTT. The variable domain in full, completed from reference TRBV7-2 and TRBJ2-3, reads GAGVSQSPSNKVTEKGKDVELRCDPISGHTALYWYRQSLGQGLEFLIYFQGNSAPDKSGLPSDRFSAERTGGSVSTLTIQRTQQEDSAVYLCASSLDRYTQYFGPGTRLTVL.

The V call is TRBV21-1, the J call TRBJ2-5; TRBD2, the D gene given by the table, was not confirmed from the DNA. TRBV21-1 corresponds to a pseudogene. This CDR3 contains 14 residues. The CDR3 bases are TGTGCCAGGGGACTAGCGGGGTTGCAAGAAACCCAGTACTTC. Amino acid sequence: CARGLAGLQETQYF.